This T cell receptor (beta chain) was captured by sequencing in a study of blood T cell repertoires in COVID-19. CDR3 length equals 17 residues. V lost 1 base and J 5 bases, leaving 21 bases between the germline ends. From germline, CDR1 is SGHDT and CDR2 YYEEEE. Source study methods: From reference gene primer amplification, estimates of nucleated cell counts were derived. Using immunoSEQ multiplex PCR, the repertoire was profiled, and TCRdb retains in-frame clones only, with some absent. V, J and clone size reflect that table, while D and trimming were determined from the DNA. This sample carries tens of thousands of clones, roughly 85% of them seen once, and the ten largest clones take roughly 6.4%.

This clonotype was obtained from a human donor in a cohort sampled during active or convalescent COVID-19. Sequencing was carried out using peripheral blood. The genes are TRBV5-6 and TRBJ1-2, with D maybe TRBD1 (6 bases). CDR3 amino acids: CASSLTGLRNSGYGYTF. The DNA of the CDR3 is TGTGCCAGCAGCTTGACAGGGTTAAGAAATTCGGGGTATGGCTACACCTTC.